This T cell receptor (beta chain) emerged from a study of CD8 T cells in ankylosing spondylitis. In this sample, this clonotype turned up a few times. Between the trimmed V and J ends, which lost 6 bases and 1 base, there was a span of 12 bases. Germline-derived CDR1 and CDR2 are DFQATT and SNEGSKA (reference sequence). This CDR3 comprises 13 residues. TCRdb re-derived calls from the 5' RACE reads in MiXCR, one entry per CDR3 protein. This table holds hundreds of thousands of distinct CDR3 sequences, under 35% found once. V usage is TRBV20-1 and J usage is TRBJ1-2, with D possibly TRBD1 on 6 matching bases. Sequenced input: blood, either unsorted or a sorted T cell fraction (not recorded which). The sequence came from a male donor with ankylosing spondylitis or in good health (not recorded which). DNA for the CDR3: TGCAGTGCGGACAGACGGGTTAACTATGGCTACACCTTC. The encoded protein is CSADRRVNYGYTF.